These T cell receptor beta chains were read from a single sample in a study of CD8 T cells in Susac syndrome. TCRdb re-called the immunoSEQ multiplex PCR reads through MiXCR, storing one row per CDR3 protein. The table includes approximately 76,000 distinct CDR3 sequences, about 95% detected once. Material: CD8+ T cells from PBMCs. The source of these receptors is a human donor with multiple sclerosis. Each CDR3 is given with its conserved first and last residue. A D gene is named only where the DNA matches it firmly. Not all rows give a size; the values are once, few, many and, for expanded clones, a class.

j_gene: TRBJ2-7; abundance: once; d_gene: NA; v_gene: TRBV30; CDR3nt: TGTGCCTGGAAAACCTACGAACAGGACTTATGCGAGCAGTACTTC; CDR3aa: CAWKTYEQDLCEQYF
j_gene: TRBJ1-2; abundance: NA; d_gene: TRBD1; v_gene: TRBV29-1; CDR3nt: TGCAGCGTTGAACAGGGGGCGCAAAATGGCTACACCTTC; CDR3aa: CSVEQGAQNGYTF
j_gene: TRBJ1-2; abundance: NA; d_gene: NA; v_gene: TRBV28; CDR3nt: TGTGCCATTTCTGCGACGGGGATCTATGGCTACACCTTC; CDR3aa: CAISATGIYGYTF
j_gene: TRBJ2-3; abundance: NA; d_gene: TRBD2; v_gene: TRBV19; CDR3nt: TGTGCCAGTAACCTAGCGGGAGGAGGAGATACGCAGTATTTT; CDR3aa: CASNLAGGGDTQYF
j_gene: TRBJ1-1; abundance: NA; d_gene: NA; v_gene: TRBV3-1; CDR3nt: TGTGCCAGCAGCCAGAGAGGCCGGGAGGCTTTCTTT; CDR3aa: CASSQRGREAFF
j_gene: TRBJ2-2; abundance: NA; d_gene: TRBD1; v_gene: TRBV9; CDR3nt: TGTGCCAGCAGCGCCCACAGGGGCCAAGGGTTCGGGGAGCTGTTTTTT; CDR3aa: CASSAHRGQGFGELFF
j_gene: TRBJ2-7; abundance: NA; d_gene: NA; v_gene: TRBV7-9; CDR3nt: TGTGCCAGCAGCTTAGTAGGTTCACGGCGGGACGAGCAGTACTTC; CDR3aa: CASSLVGSRRDEQYF
j_gene: TRBJ1-2; abundance: NA; d_gene: NA; v_gene: TRBV20-1; CDR3nt: TGCAGTGCTTCTAGGCAGGGACCCTACTATGGCTACACCTTC; CDR3aa: CSASRQGPYYGYTF
j_gene: TRBJ2-3; abundance: NA; d_gene: TRBD1; v_gene: TRBV30; CDR3nt: TGTGCCTGGAGTCCAGGGGGCGAGAATACGCAGTATTTT; CDR3aa: CAWSPGGENTQYF
j_gene: TRBJ2-5; abundance: NA; d_gene: TRBD2; v_gene: TRBV5-8; CDR3nt: TGTGCCAGCAGCTTTCCCGGGACTAGCGGGGGGACCCAAGAGACCCAGTACTTC; CDR3aa: CASSFPGTSGGTQETQYF
j_gene: TRBJ2-7; abundance: once; d_gene: NA; v_gene: TRBV27; CDR3nt: TGTGCCAGCAGTTTGAGGACGGCCTCCTACGAGCAGTACTTC; CDR3aa: CASSLRTASYEQYF
j_gene: TRBJ1-2; abundance: NA; d_gene: TRBD1; v_gene: TRBV9; CDR3nt: TGTGCCAGCAGTTCCGGGACAGAGAGTGGCTACACCTTC; CDR3aa: CASSSGTESGYTF
j_gene: TRBJ1-2; abundance: NA; d_gene: NA; v_gene: TRBV5-4; CDR3nt: TGTGCCAGCAGCTATCGGCAGTACGCGAACTATGGCTACACCTTC; CDR3aa: CASSYRQYANYGYTF
j_gene: TRBJ2-3; abundance: once; d_gene: NA; v_gene: TRBV6-5; CDR3nt: TGTGCCAGCAGTTACGGGGACTCCGATACGCAGTATTTT; CDR3aa: CASSYGDSDTQYF
j_gene: TRBJ1-2; abundance: once; d_gene: NA; v_gene: TRBV12-3/TRBV12-4; CDR3nt: TGTGCCAGCAGTTTGGCCATCGTGGGGGAAATCTATGGCTACACCTTC; CDR3aa: CASSLAIVGEIYGYTF
j_gene: TRBJ2-2; abundance: NA; d_gene: NA; v_gene: TRBV3-1; CDR3nt: TGTGCCAGCAGCCAAGAGGGAGCCGGGGAGCTGTTTTTT; CDR3aa: CASSQEGAGELFF
j_gene: TRBJ2-7; abundance: NA; d_gene: TRBD1; v_gene: TRBV19; CDR3nt: TGTGCCAGTACCCCCTCGGACAGGCCCTACGAGCAGTACTTC; CDR3aa: CASTPSDRPYEQYF
j_gene: TRBJ2-5; abundance: once; d_gene: NA; v_gene: TRBV2; CDR3nt: TGTGCCAGCAGCAACCCCTCGGACCGGGGTACCCAGTACTTC; CDR3aa: CASSNPSDRGTQYF
j_gene: TRBJ2-5; abundance: once; d_gene: NA; v_gene: TRBV25-1; CDR3nt: TGTGCCAGCAGTAACCAGGGGGAGACCCAGTACTTC; CDR3aa: CASSNQGETQYF
j_gene: TRBJ2-7; abundance: NA; d_gene: TRBD1; v_gene: TRBV27; CDR3nt: TGTGCCAGCAGTCTTACCGGGACAGGGGTTTCCTACGAGCAGTACTTC; CDR3aa: CASSLTGTGVSYEQYF
j_gene: TRBJ2-4; abundance: NA; d_gene: NA; v_gene: TRBV29-1; CDR3nt: TGCAGCGTTACAAATTTAGAAAACATTCAGTACTTC; CDR3aa: CSVTNLENIQYF
j_gene: TRBJ1-1; abundance: NA; d_gene: TRBD1; v_gene: TRBV2; CDR3nt: TGTGCCAGCAGACAGGGGGACACTGAAGCTTTCTTT; CDR3aa: CASRQGDTEAFF
j_gene: TRBJ1-1; abundance: NA; d_gene: TRBD1; v_gene: TRBV19; CDR3nt: TGTGCCAGTAATCAGGGGGCTGAAGCTTTCTTT; CDR3aa: CASNQGAEAFF
j_gene: TRBJ2-1; abundance: NA; d_gene: TRBD2; v_gene: TRBV12-3/TRBV12-4; CDR3nt: TGTGCCAGCATATTAGCGGGAGTCCACAATGAGCAGTTCTTC; CDR3aa: CASILAGVHNEQFF
j_gene: TRBJ2-7; abundance: once; d_gene: NA; v_gene: TRBV6-2/TRBV6-3; CDR3nt: TGTGCCAGCAGCCCCTACAGGGCCGCCTACGAGCAGTACTTC; CDR3aa: CASSPYRAAYEQYF
j_gene: TRBJ2-1; abundance: NA; d_gene: NA; v_gene: TRBV20-1; CDR3nt: TGCAGTGCTAGAGGACTCCCAAGCGACTACAATGAGCAGTTCTTC; CDR3aa: CSARGLPSDYNEQFF
j_gene: TRBJ1-6; abundance: NA; d_gene: NA; v_gene: TRBV27; CDR3nt: TGTGCCAGCAGTCCGCCCCGGGACTCACCCCTCCACTTT; CDR3aa: CASSPPRDSPLHF
j_gene: TRBJ2-1; abundance: NA; d_gene: NA; v_gene: TRBV6-6; CDR3nt: TGTGCCAGCAGAATACTGGGGACGGCGTTTATGCAGTTCTTC; CDR3aa: CASRILGTAFMQFF
j_gene: TRBJ1-2; abundance: NA; d_gene: NA; v_gene: TRBV12-3/TRBV12-4; CDR3nt: TGTGCCAGCAGTTTGCGGAGGGACTATGGCTACACCTTC; CDR3aa: CASSLRRDYGYTF
j_gene: TRBJ2-3; abundance: NA; d_gene: NA; v_gene: TRBV12-5; CDR3nt: TGTGCTAGTGACTTTGGGGGGCAGGGCCGCACAGATACGCAGTATTTT; CDR3aa: CASDFGGQGRTDTQYF
j_gene: TRBJ2-2; abundance: NA; d_gene: NA; v_gene: TRBV10-1; CDR3nt: TGCGCCAGCAGTGCGACGGGAGAGACCGGGGAGCTGTTTTTT; CDR3aa: CASSATGETGELFF
j_gene: TRBJ1-5; abundance: NA; d_gene: NA; v_gene: TRBV29-1; CDR3nt: TGCAGCGTTCTGACAGGTGGGGGCCAGCCCCAGCATTTT; CDR3aa: CSVLTGGGQPQHF
j_gene: TRBJ1-1; abundance: NA; d_gene: NA; v_gene: TRBV18; CDR3nt: TGTGCCAGCTCACCAACAGGTACAAGAGGACCGAACACTGAAGCTTTCTTT; CDR3aa: CASSPTGTRGPNTEAFF
j_gene: TRBJ2-1; abundance: NA; d_gene: NA; v_gene: TRBV7-9; CDR3nt: TGTGCCAGCAGCCACAGGGACAAGCCCTACAATGAGCAGTTCTTC; CDR3aa: CASSHRDKPYNEQFF
j_gene: TRBJ2-1; abundance: NA; d_gene: NA; v_gene: TRBV12-3/TRBV12-4; CDR3nt: TGTGCCAGCAGTTTCGACTTGAGCTCCTACAATGAGCAGTTCTTC; CDR3aa: CASSFDLSSYNEQFF
j_gene: TRBJ2-5; abundance: NA; d_gene: TRBD2; v_gene: TRBV29-1; CDR3nt: TGCAGCGTTGAACGGGGGGAAGAGACCCAGTACTTC; CDR3aa: CSVERGEETQYF
j_gene: TRBJ2-2; abundance: NA; d_gene: NA; v_gene: TRBV30; CDR3nt: TGTGCCTGGAGGACCGGGGAGCTGTTTTTT; CDR3aa: CAWRTGELFF
j_gene: TRBJ1-1; abundance: NA; d_gene: NA; v_gene: TRBV29-1; CDR3nt: TGCAGCGTTGTTGACTACAGGTGGGAAGAAGGTGAAGCTTTCTTT; CDR3aa: CSVVDYRWEEGEAFF
j_gene: TRBJ2-7; abundance: NA; d_gene: NA; v_gene: TRBV5-6; CDR3nt: TGTGCCAGCAGCCCGGGGGCAGGGGACTACGAGCAGTACTTC; CDR3aa: CASSPGAGDYEQYF
j_gene: TRBJ2-5; abundance: NA; d_gene: NA; v_gene: TRBV13; CDR3nt: TGTGCCAGCAGCTCCCGGCTCGGGGGCGGGGAACAAGAGACCCAGTACTTC; CDR3aa: CASSSRLGGGEQETQYF
j_gene: TRBJ2-5; abundance: NA; d_gene: NA; v_gene: TRBV4-1; CDR3nt: TGCGCCAGCAGCCAAGAGGAGGTAGTAGGGGAGACCCAGTACTTC; CDR3aa: CASSQEEVVGETQYF
j_gene: TRBJ1-1; abundance: NA; d_gene: NA; v_gene: TRBV6-5; CDR3nt: TGTGCCAGCAGTTACTCGTCACAAGGGAACACTGAAGCTTTCTTT; CDR3aa: CASSYSSQGNTEAFF
j_gene: TRBJ2-6; abundance: NA; d_gene: TRBD1; v_gene: TRBV27; CDR3nt: TGTGCCAGCAGTTTCCTCTCACAGGGGGGGGCCAACGTCCTGACTTTC; CDR3aa: CASSFLSQGGANVLTF
j_gene: TRBJ2-5; abundance: NA; d_gene: NA; v_gene: TRBV4-1; CDR3nt: TGCGCCAGCAGCCACTCTAGCGCGGAAGAGACCCAGTACTTC; CDR3aa: CASSHSSAEETQYF